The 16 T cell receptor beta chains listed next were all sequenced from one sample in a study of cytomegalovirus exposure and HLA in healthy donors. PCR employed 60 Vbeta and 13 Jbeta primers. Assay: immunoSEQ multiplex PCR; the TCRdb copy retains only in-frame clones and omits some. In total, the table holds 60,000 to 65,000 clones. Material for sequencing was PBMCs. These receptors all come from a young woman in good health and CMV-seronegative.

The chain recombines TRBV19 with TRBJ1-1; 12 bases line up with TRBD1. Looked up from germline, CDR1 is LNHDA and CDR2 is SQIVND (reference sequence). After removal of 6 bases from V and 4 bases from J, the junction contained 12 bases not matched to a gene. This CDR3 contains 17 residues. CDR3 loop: CASSRDRGPIRATEAFF. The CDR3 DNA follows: TGTGCCAGTAGCCGGGACAGGGGGCCTATCCGGGCCACTGAAGCTTTCTTT.

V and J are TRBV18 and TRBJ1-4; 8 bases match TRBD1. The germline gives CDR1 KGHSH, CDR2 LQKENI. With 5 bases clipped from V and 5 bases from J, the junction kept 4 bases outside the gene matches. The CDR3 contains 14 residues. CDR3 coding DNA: TGTGCCAGCTCAACGGACAGGGCCAATGAAAAACTGTTTTTT. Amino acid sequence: CASSTDRANEKLFF.

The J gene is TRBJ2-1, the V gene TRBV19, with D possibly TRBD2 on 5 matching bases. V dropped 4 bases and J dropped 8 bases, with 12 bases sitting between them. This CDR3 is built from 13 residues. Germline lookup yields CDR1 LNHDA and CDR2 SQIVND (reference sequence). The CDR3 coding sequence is TGTGCCAGTAGTAGGGCTAGCCTTGATGAGCAGTTCTTC. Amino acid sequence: CASSRASLDEQFF.

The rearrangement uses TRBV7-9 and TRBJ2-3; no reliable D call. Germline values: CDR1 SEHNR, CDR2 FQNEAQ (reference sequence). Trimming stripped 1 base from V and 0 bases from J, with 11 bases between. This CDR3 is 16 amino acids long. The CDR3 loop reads CASSLGLRASTDTQYF. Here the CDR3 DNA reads TGTGCCAGCAGCTTAGGTCTGCGTGCTAGCACAGATACGCAGTATTTT.

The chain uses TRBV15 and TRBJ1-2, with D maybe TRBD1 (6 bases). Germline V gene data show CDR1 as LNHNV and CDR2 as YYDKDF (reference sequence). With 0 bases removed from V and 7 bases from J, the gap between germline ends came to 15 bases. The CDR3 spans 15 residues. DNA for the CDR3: TGTGCCACCAGCAGAGAGTCGGCAGGGGCTGGTGGCTACACCTTC. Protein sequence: CATSRESAGAGGYTF.

CDR3 DNA sequence: TGCGCCAGCAGCCATGTCAGGGGGTGGGTGTACTACGAGCAGTACTTC. This gives the protein CASSHVRGWVYYEQYF. The chain is built from TRBV4-1 and TRBJ2-7; 7 bases align to TRBD1. Germline trimming cut 3 bases from V and 3 bases from J; bases unmatched to any gene: 11. CDR1 and CDR2 (germline): MGHRA, YSYEKL. This CDR3 spans 16 amino acids.

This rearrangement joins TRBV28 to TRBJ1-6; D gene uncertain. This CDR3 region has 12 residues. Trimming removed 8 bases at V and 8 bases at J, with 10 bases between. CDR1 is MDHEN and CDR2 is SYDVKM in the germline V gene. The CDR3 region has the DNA TGTGCCAGCTTGAAGAAGCATTCACCCCTCCACTTT. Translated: CASLKKHSPLHF. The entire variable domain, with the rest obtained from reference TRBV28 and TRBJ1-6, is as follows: DVKVTQSSRYLVKRTGEKVFLECVQDMDHENMFWYRQDPGLGLRLIYFSYDVKMKEKGDIPEGYSVSREKKERFSLILESASTNQTSMYLCASLKKHSPLHFGNGTRLTVT.

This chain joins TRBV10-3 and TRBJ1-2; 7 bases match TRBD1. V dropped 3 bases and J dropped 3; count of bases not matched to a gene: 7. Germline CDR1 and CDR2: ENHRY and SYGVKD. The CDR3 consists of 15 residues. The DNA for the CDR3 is TGTGCCATCAGTGACATGGGGGGACAGCACTATGGCTACACCTTC. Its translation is CAISDMGGQHYGYTF.

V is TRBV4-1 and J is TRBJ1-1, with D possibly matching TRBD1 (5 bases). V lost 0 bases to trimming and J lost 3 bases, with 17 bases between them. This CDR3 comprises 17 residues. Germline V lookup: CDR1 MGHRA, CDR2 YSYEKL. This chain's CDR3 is CASSQDKRGLTYTEAFF. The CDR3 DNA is TGCGCCAGCAGCCAAGATAAGCGGGGACTCACATACACTGAAGCTTTCTTT.

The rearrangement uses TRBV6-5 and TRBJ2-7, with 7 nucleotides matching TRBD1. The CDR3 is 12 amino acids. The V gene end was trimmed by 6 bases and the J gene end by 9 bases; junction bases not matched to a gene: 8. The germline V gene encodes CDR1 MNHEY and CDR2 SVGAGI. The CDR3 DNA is TGTGCCAGCAGAACAGGGGTCTCTGGGCAGTACTTC. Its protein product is CASRTGVSGQYF.

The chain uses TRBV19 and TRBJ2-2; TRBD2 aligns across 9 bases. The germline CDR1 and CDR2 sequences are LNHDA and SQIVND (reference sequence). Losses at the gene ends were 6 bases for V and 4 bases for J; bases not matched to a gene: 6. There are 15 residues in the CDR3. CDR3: CASRLAGAGTGELFF. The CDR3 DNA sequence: TGTGCCAGTAGATTAGCGGGAGCGGGCACCGGGGAGCTGTTTTTT. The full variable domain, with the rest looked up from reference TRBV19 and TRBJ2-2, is DGGITQSPKYLFRKEGQNVTLSCEQNLNHDAMYWYRQDPGQGLRLIYYSQIVNDFQKGDIAEGYSVSREKKESFPLTVTSAQKNPTAFYLCASRLAGAGTGELFFGEGSRLTVL.

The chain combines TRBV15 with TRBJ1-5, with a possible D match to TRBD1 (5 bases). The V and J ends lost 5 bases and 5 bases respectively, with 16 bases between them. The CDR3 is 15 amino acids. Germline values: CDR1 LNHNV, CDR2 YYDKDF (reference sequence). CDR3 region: CATSDGTVNYQPQHF. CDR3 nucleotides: TGTGCCACCAGCGACGGGACTGTTAACTATCAGCCCCAGCATTTT.

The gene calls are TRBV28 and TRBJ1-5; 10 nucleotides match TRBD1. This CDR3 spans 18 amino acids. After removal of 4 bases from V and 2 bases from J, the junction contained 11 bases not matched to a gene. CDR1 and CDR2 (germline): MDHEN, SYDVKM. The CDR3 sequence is CASSSLWSGTGGNQPQHF. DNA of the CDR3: TGTGCCAGCAGTTCCCTCTGGTCCGGGACAGGGGGCAATCAGCCCCAGCATTTT.

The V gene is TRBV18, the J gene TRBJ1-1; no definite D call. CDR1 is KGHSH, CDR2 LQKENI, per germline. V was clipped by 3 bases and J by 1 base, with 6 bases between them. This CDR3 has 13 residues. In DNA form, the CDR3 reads TGTGCCAGCTCACCTCAACAGAACACTGAAGCTTTCTTT. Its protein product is CASSPQQNTEAFF.

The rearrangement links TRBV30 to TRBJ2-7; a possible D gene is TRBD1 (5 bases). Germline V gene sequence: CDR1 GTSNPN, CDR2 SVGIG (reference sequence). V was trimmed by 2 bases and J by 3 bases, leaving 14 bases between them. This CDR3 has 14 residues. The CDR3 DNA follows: TGTGCCTGGAGTTTTGGGGCCGGTATCTACGAGCAGTACTTC. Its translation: CAWSFGAGIYEQYF.

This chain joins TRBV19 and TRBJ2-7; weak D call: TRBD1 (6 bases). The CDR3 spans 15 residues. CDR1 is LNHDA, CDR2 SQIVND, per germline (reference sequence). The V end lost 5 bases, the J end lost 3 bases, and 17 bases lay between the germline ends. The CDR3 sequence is CASSGHRALLYEQYF. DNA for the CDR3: TGTGCCAGTAGTGGACACAGGGCCCTCCTCTACGAGCAGTACTTC. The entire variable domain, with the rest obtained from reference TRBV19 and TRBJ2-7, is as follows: DGGITQSPKYLFRKEGQNVTLSCEQNLNHDAMYWYRQDPGQGLRLIYYSQIVNDFQKGDIAEGYSVSREKKESFPLTVTSAQKNPTAFYLCASSGHRALLYEQYFGPGTRLTVT.